The clone carrying this TCR beta chain appeared a few times. Its ends do not fully match the called genes, so a read error is possible. The sample comes from a study of immune characterization of retroperitoneal liposarcoma. TCRdb re-called the PCR reads through MiXCR, storing one row per CDR3 protein. The data show around 12,000 distinct CDR3 sequences, 47% seen once. The sequence came from a female donor with retroperitoneal liposarcoma. The sequenced sample consisted of tumor tissue.

CDR3 region: CASSFSIGGENDEQYF. Written as DNA, the CDR3 is TGTGCCAGCAGCTTCTCTATAGGGGGCGAGAACGATGAGCAGTACTTT. This chain uses TRBV7-6 with TRBJ2-3; 7 positions agree with TRBD1. The CDR3 is made up of 16 amino acids. Per the germline V gene, CDR1 is SGHVS and CDR2 is FNYEAQ.